A selection of T cell receptor beta chains follows, all from one sample in a study of blood T cell repertoires in COVID-19. Using immunoSEQ multiplex PCR, the repertoire was profiled, and TCRdb retains in-frame clones only, with some absent. The sample carries under 350,000 clones, about 82% recorded once. Sequenced input: peripheral blood. All receptors derive from a human donor in a cohort sampled during active COVID-19. Each CDR3 is given without its conserved first and last residue.

CDR3 protein: SVEYPRNNEQF; J gene: TRBJ2-1; V gene: TRBV29-1; CDR3 length: 11
CDR3 protein: ASSLTSYNEQF; J gene: TRBJ2-1; V gene: TRBV7-3; CDR3 length: 11
CDR3 protein: ASSDNSNEQF; J gene: TRBJ2-1; V gene: TRBV10-1; CDR3 length: 10
CDR3 protein: SVPERGGTEAF; J gene: TRBJ1-1; V gene: TRBV29-1; CDR3 length: 11
CDR3 protein: ASSLISGGAGGYT; J gene: TRBJ1-2; V gene: TRBV5-1; CDR3 length: 13
CDR3 protein: ASSSGTGGTDTQY; J gene: TRBJ2-3; V gene: TRBV5-1; CDR3 length: 13
CDR3 protein: ASSPSVTSNQPQH; J gene: TRBJ1-5; V gene: TRBV4-2; CDR3 length: 13
CDR3 protein: ASTWTGRLRNEQF; J gene: TRBJ2-1; V gene: TRBV6-5; CDR3 length: 13
CDR3 protein: ASSQALDIYEQY; J gene: TRBJ2-7; V gene: TRBV4-1; CDR3 length: 12
CDR3 protein: ASRPTGLSGYEQY; J gene: TRBJ2-7; V gene: TRBV7-2; CDR3 length: 13
CDR3 protein: ASSPPAGDLYEQY; J gene: TRBJ2-7; V gene: TRBV18; CDR3 length: 13
CDR3 protein: ASSLGQGGYGYT; J gene: TRBJ1-2; V gene: TRBV7-2; CDR3 length: 12
CDR3 protein: ASSLQGEGEQF; J gene: TRBJ2-1; V gene: TRBV5-4; CDR3 length: 11
CDR3 protein: ASSSLTGSYEQY; J gene: TRBJ2-7; V gene: TRBV11-2; CDR3 length: 12
CDR3 protein: ASSPATGTYGYT; J gene: TRBJ1-2; V gene: TRBV19; CDR3 length: 12
CDR3 protein: ASSRGQEETQY; J gene: TRBJ2-5; V gene: TRBV6-5; CDR3 length: 11
CDR3 protein: ASSLGGSTYEQY; J gene: TRBJ2-7; V gene: TRBV7-9; CDR3 length: 12
CDR3 protein: ARMYWAGYT; J gene: TRBJ1-2; V gene: TRBV30; CDR3 length: 9
CDR3 protein: ASSAKTGTANTEAF; J gene: TRBJ1-1; V gene: TRBV27; CDR3 length: 14
CDR3 protein: ASSPLTGTGGYNYGYT; J gene: TRBJ1-2; V gene: TRBV18; CDR3 length: 16
CDR3 protein: ASSLNWGQPYEQY; J gene: TRBJ2-7; V gene: TRBV28; CDR3 length: 13
CDR3 protein: ASSQQFETQY; J gene: TRBJ2-5; V gene: TRBV14; CDR3 length: 10
CDR3 protein: ASSLGYDRGEAF; J gene: TRBJ1-1; V gene: TRBV7-9; CDR3 length: 12
CDR3 protein: ASSTGQEYNEQF; J gene: TRBJ2-1; V gene: TRBV7-9; CDR3 length: 12
CDR3 protein: ASSVDRSNTEAF; J gene: TRBJ1-1; V gene: TRBV5-1; CDR3 length: 12
CDR3 protein: ASSFLEREKLF; J gene: TRBJ1-4; V gene: TRBV28; CDR3 length: 11
CDR3 protein: AWSAFGTGSNQPQH; J gene: TRBJ1-5; V gene: TRBV30; CDR3 length: 14
CDR3 protein: ASSPGLTYEQY; J gene: TRBJ2-7; V gene: TRBV9; CDR3 length: 11
CDR3 protein: ASKRTGGNTEAF; J gene: TRBJ1-1; V gene: TRBV6-4; CDR3 length: 12
CDR3 protein: AIGEEYEQY; J gene: TRBJ2-7; V gene: TRBV24-1; CDR3 length: 9
CDR3 protein: ASSLFIVLRGDTGELF; J gene: TRBJ2-2; V gene: TRBV11-2; CDR3 length: 16
CDR3 protein: AWSGQGPNEQF; J gene: TRBJ2-1; V gene: TRBV30; CDR3 length: 11
CDR3 protein: ASRVTGLTNYGYT; J gene: TRBJ1-2; V gene: TRBV27; CDR3 length: 13
CDR3 protein: ASSVGNSRQF; J gene: TRBJ2-1; V gene: TRBV9; CDR3 length: 10
CDR3 protein: ASSVQVYEQY; J gene: TRBJ2-7; V gene: TRBV7-9; CDR3 length: 10
CDR3 protein: AWSVLGNTIY; J gene: TRBJ1-3; V gene: TRBV30; CDR3 length: 10
CDR3 protein: ASSKPDPSGEQY; J gene: TRBJ2-7; V gene: TRBV5-6; CDR3 length: 12
CDR3 protein: ASTYRGGTEAF; J gene: TRBJ1-1; V gene: TRBV21-1; CDR3 length: 11
CDR3 protein: ASSPATGNTEAF; J gene: TRBJ1-1; V gene: TRBV5-1; CDR3 length: 12
CDR3 protein: ASSFVFNEQF; J gene: TRBJ2-1; V gene: TRBV12-3/TRBV12-4; CDR3 length: 10
CDR3 protein: ASSEVGTPSYEQY; J gene: TRBJ2-7; V gene: TRBV6-1; CDR3 length: 13
CDR3 protein: ASSLERSLSGNTIY; J gene: TRBJ1-3; V gene: TRBV5-6; CDR3 length: 14
CDR3 protein: ASSLQAGQYEQY; J gene: TRBJ2-7; V gene: TRBV11-2; CDR3 length: 12
CDR3 protein: ASSPTEAYNEQF; J gene: TRBJ2-1; V gene: TRBV5-6; CDR3 length: 12
CDR3 protein: ASSLRHPARGQVNQPQH; J gene: TRBJ1-5; V gene: TRBV27; CDR3 length: 17
CDR3 protein: ASSRTGNDGNEQY; J gene: TRBJ2-7; V gene: TRBV18; CDR3 length: 13